Listed below are T cell receptor beta chains from one sample, sequenced in a study of T cell responses to AZD1222 COVID-19 vaccine. Libraries were prepared by immunoSEQ multiplex PCR; TCRdb keeps only in-frame clonotypes and omits some of them. The sample has some 150,000 clones, 90% to 95% seen once; the top ten hold 0.95% to 1.5%. The sequencing here drew on peripheral blood, taken on day 0 of AZD1222 vaccination. The receptors here all came from an adult in good health. Each CDR3 is given with its conserved first and last residue. The D gene is left open where the match is weak. Clone size is given for some rows only: seen once, a few or many times, or a class if the clone is expanded.

>TRBD1|TRBV28|TRBJ2-2|NA
TGTGCCATCTTAAGCACCGGGACAGAGTACACCGGGGAGCTGTTTTTT
CAILSTGTEYTGELFF
>TRBD2|TRBV4-1|TRBJ2-3|few
TGCGCCAGCAGCCAACCCGGACTAGCTGTAATGGATACGCAGTATTTT
CASSQPGLAVMDTQYF
>TRBD1|TRBV4-1|TRBJ1-5|NA
TGCGCCAGCAGCGGGGACAGGGGATTCCAGCCCCAGCATTTT
CASSGDRGFQPQHF
>TRBD1|TRBV2|TRBJ1-2|NA
TGTGCCAGCGCGTTGACAGGGGGCTATGGCTACACCTTC
CASALTGGYGYTF
>TRBD1|TRBV28|TRBJ1-4|NA
TGTGCCAGCAGTAGACACGGGACAGCGAATGAAAAACTGTTTTTT
CASSRHGTANEKLFF
>NA|TRBV15|TRBJ1-5|few
TGTGCCACCAGCAGAGACACCCAGGGAGGTCAGCCCCAGCATTTT
CATSRDTQGGQPQHF
>NA|TRBV2|TRBJ1-6|NA
TGTGCCAGCAGTGGGAGTTACCTGCTACGGTCCCTCCACTTT
CASSGSYLLRSLHF
>NA|TRBV4-2|TRBJ1-2|NA
TGTGCCAGCAGCCAAGGGGGGGTCTATGGCTACACCTTC
CASSQGGVYGYTF
>TRBD1|TRBV12-5|TRBJ1-3|once
TGTGCTAGTTATGGGACAGGGTTTTCTGGAAACACCATATATTTT
CASYGTGFSGNTIYF
>TRBD1|TRBV5-8|TRBJ2-2|NA
TGTGCCAGCAGCACCGGGACAGGGGGCTGGAACACCGGGGAGCTGTTTTTT
CASSTGTGGWNTGELFF
>NA|TRBV12-3/TRBV12-4|TRBJ2-1|NA
TGTGCCAGCAGATTGGTGGATGAGCAGTTCTTC
CASRLVDEQFF
>TRBD1|TRBV5-4|TRBJ1-2|NA
TGTGCCAGCAGCTTCACAGGGGGGGACTATGGCTACACCTTC
CASSFTGGDYGYTF
>NA|TRBV7-6|TRBJ1-4|NA
TGTGCCAGCAGCTTAGCTGCAGGGACTAATGAAAAACTGTTTTTT
CASSLAAGTNEKLFF
>NA|TRBV7-3|TRBJ2-3|NA
TGTGCCAGCAGCCCCTCTCTCTTTAGCACAGATACGCAGTATTTT
CASSPSLFSTDTQYF
>TRBD1|TRBV19|TRBJ1-1|NA
TGTGCCAGTAGGGACGGGACAGTGAACACTGAAGCTTTCTTT
CASRDGTVNTEAFF
>NA|TRBV28|TRBJ1-5|once
TGTGCCAGCAGTTTAGGCCAGGGTAATCAGCCCCAGCATTTT
CASSLGQGNQPQHF
>TRBD1|TRBV4-1|TRBJ1-1|NA
TGCGCCAGCAGCCAATCAGGGGGTCCCACTGAAGCTTTCTTT
CASSQSGGPTEAFF
>TRBD2|TRBV7-6|TRBJ2-1|NA
TGTGCCAGCAGCCGGGGGGACGGTAAGCAGTTCTTC
CASSRGDGKQFF
>NA|TRBV7-9|TRBJ2-5|once
TGTGCCAGCAGCTCAAGGGGGGGAGAGACCCAGTACTTC
CASSSRGGETQYF
>NA|TRBV10-2|TRBJ2-5|NA
TGCGCCAGCAGTGAGCTCTCGGGGACCCAGTACTTC
CASSELSGTQYF
>TRBD2|TRBV5-6|TRBJ2-5|NA
TGTGCCAGCAGCCCTACTAGCGGGGCAGAGACCCAGTACTTC
CASSPTSGAETQYF
>NA|TRBV6-4|TRBJ2-3|NA
TGTGCCAGCTCTACTAGCCCCACAGATACGCAGTATTTT
CASSTSPTDTQYF
>NA|TRBV5-6|TRBJ1-6|NA
TGTGCCAGCACCTGGGGACTTGAGGGTAATTCACCCCTCCACTTT
CASTWGLEGNSPLHF
>NA|TRBV20-1|TRBJ2-2|NA
TGCAGTGCTAGTCCTTGGGCAGCGAACACCGGGGAGCTGTTTTTT
CSASPWAANTGELFF
>NA|TRBV4-1|TRBJ1-1|NA
TGCGCCAGCAGCTTCGGGGGGGACACTGAAGCTTTCTTT
CASSFGGDTEAFF
>NA|TRBV2|TRBJ2-2|NA
TGTGCCAGCAGTGTGTACCGAGCGAACACCGGGGAGCTGTTTTTT
CASSVYRANTGELFF